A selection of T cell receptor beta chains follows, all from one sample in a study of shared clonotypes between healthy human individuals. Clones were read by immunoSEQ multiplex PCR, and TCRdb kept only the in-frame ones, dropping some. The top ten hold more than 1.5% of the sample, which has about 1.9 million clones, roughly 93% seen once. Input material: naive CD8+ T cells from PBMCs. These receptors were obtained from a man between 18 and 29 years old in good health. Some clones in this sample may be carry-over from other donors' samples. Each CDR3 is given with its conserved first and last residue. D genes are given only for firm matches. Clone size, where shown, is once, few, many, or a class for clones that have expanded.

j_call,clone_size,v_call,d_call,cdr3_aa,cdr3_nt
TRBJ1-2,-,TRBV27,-,CASSLEPSGNYGYTF,TGTGCCAGCAGTTTGGAACCCTCTGGGAACTATGGCTACACCTTC
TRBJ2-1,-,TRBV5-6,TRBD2,CASSLGGRARYNEQFF,TGTGCCAGCAGCTTGGGCGGGAGGGCCAGGTACAATGAGCAGTTCTTC
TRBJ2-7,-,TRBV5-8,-,CASSWGGRGEQYF,TGTGCCAGCAGCTGGGGGGGCAGGGGCGAGCAGTACTTC
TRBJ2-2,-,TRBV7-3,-,CASSPTPGARGTGELFF,TGTGCCAGCAGCCCGACTCCAGGGGCGCGAGGCACCGGGGAGCTGTTTTTT
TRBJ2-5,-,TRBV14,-,CASSQTSWPGETQYF,TGTGCCAGCAGCCAAACTTCCTGGCCTGGAGAGACCCAGTACTTC
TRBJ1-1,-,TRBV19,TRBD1,CASSPSGGTEAFF,TGTGCCAGTAGTCCGTCAGGGGGGACTGAAGCTTTCTTT
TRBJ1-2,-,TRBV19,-,CASSIPRGHYGYTF,TGTGCCAGTAGTATCCCCCGGGGTCACTATGGCTACACCTTC
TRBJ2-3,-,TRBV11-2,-,CASSLTARTDTQYF,TGTGCCAGCAGCTTAACCGCTCGCACAGATACGCAGTATTTT
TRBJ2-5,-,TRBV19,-,CASRTAEETQYF,TGTGCCAGCCGGACAGCAGAAGAGACCCAGTACTTC
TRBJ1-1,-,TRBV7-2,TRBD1,CASNLRDSFFKAFF,TGTGCCAGCAACCTACGGGACAGCTTTTTTAAAGCTTTCTTT
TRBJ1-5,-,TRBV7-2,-,CASSSLFDNQPQHF,TGTGCCAGCAGCTCCCTATTTGACAATCAGCCCCAGCATTTT
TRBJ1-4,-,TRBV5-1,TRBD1,CASSSTNGQGEKLFF,TGCGCCAGCAGCTCGACTAACGGACAGGGGGAAAAACTGTTTTTT
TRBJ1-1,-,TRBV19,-,CASSRVRMNTEAFF,TGTGCCAGTAGTAGGGTTAGGATGAACACTGAAGCTTTCTTT
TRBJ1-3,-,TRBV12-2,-,CASRLGEPDLHSGNTIYF,TGTGCAAGTCGCTTAGGTGAGCCCGATTTACACTCTGGAAACACCATATATTTT
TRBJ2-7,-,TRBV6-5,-,CASSYSFKVYEQYF,TGTGCCAGCAGTTACTCATTTAAAGTCTACGAGCAGTACTTC
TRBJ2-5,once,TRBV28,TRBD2,CAGRLAQEVETQYF,TGTGCCGGACGACTAGCCCAGGAGGTGGAGACCCAGTACTTC
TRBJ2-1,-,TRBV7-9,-,CASSLVDILGSNEQFF,TGTGCCAGCAGCTTAGTCGACATCCTCGGGTCCAATGAGCAGTTCTTC